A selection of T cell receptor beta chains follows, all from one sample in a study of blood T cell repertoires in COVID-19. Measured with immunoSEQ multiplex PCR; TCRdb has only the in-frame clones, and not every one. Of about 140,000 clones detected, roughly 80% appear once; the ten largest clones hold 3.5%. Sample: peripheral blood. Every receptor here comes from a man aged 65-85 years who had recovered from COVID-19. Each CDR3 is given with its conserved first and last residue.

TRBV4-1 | CASRGLADHNEQFF
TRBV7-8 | CASSLGSDQETQYF
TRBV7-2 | CASSLWGASGGQETQYF
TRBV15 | CATSRDRVHTEAFF
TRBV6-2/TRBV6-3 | CASSYTSGRLTFF
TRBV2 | CASSPGEGDNQPQHF
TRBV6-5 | CASSRTSTGELFF
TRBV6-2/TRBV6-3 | CASSYSGLAGMNNEQFF
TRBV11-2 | CASSLDRYEQYF
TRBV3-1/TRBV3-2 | CASSQAAVAEYQETQYF
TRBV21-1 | CASLTGRTTEAFF
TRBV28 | CASSPGLTSGNTIYF
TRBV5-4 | CASSVGLAGTANTGELFF
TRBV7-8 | CASSLVAENTGELFF
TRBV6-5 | CASSYSGRVKDGYTF
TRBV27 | CASTDWGVGGYTF
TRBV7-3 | CASSQTGTGELFF
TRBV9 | CASGEGVNEQYF
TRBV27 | CASSPQGEGEKLFF
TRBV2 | CASRTYEQYF
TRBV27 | CASGRGVGVITANYGYTF
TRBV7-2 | CASSLAFPSGKGQFF
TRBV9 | CASTRVPAWSNEQFF
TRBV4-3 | CASPLAGAYNEQFF
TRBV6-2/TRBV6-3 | CASSLTSSYEQYF
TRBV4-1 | CASSHALGAGGPDTQYF
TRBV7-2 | CASSFAGSGSVSEQYF
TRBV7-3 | CASSPRTGATDTQYF
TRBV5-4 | CASSSTTTGGVYGYTF
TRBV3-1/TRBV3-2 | CASSQDFLAQETQYF
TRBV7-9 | CASSLGGVPYNEQFF
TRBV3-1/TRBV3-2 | CASSQILQSGRGEAQYF
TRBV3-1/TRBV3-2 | CASSQDSSDYLNNEQFF